The source of this T cell receptor (beta chain) is a study of T cells in Graves' hyperthyroidism and ophthalmopathy. Whole-study findings and limits: A model of 13 V-J features distinguished ophthalmopathy from stable hyperthyroidism.

PBMCs were sourced from less than 12 ml fresh peripheral blood. Amplified TCR beta CDR3 regions came from RNA transcripts. A first-round RT-PCR of the TCR CDR3 used the HTBI primer set. TCRdb reprocessed the multiplex PCR reads with MiXCR, giving one entry per CDR3 protein. This table holds 450,000 to 650,000 distinct CDR3 sequences, over 15% found once. Germline lookup yields CDR1 LNHDA and CDR2 SQIVND (reference sequence). Trimming stripped 7 bases from V and 2 bases from J, with 12 bases between. This CDR3 spans 14 amino acids. Remarks on this clonotype: Its antigen is unknown.

The source material was blood. The V and J genes are TRBV19 and TRBJ2-1, with D maybe TRBD2 (6 bases). This clonotype originated in a woman aged 18 to 35 with Graves' ophthalmopathy. The CDR3 DNA reads TGTGCCAGTACCGATCGCGGGACCTACAATGAGCAGTTCTTC. As protein: CASTDRGTYNEQFF.